The 6 T cell receptor beta chains below all came from one sample that was sequenced in a study of control samples from healthy donors and cancer patients. Data came from immunoSEQ multiplex PCR; TCRdb stores just in-frame clones and leaves some out. The table lists more than 95,000 clones, 85% to 95% of them singletons. Sequencing used blood. The receptors shown here come from a man aged 25 to 40 in good health.

The genes are TRBV28 and TRBJ1-1; D is possibly TRBD1 (6 bases). CDR1 and CDR2 from the germline V gene are MDHEN and SYDVKM. There are 14 residues in the CDR3. The V end was cut by 1 base, the J end by 3 bases, with 9 bases between. This CDR3 is CASSLLGGDTEAFF. The CDR3 DNA reads TGTGCCAGCAGTTTATTAGGGGGGGACACTGAAGCTTTCTTT.

This chain connects TRBV10-3 to TRBJ2-1; 12 positions agree with TRBD2. In germline, CDR1 is ENHRY, CDR2 SYGVKD. V lost 3 bases to trimming and J lost 4 bases; unmatched junction nucleotides: 10. The CDR3 has 18 residues. Here the CDR3 reads CAISDVGILAGGYNEQFF. The CDR3 nucleotides are TGTGCCATCAGTGACGTGGGAATACTAGCGGGGGGTTACAATGAGCAGTTCTTC.

The chain links TRBV10-3 to TRBJ1-1; maybe TRBD1 (5 bases). Germline V gene lookup returns CDR1 ENHRY and CDR2 SYGVKD. Trimming pared 2 bases from V and 2 bases from J, leaving 6 bases between. The CDR3 loop spans 13 amino acids. CDR3 sequence: CAISERGNTEAFF. In nucleotides, the CDR3 is TGTGCCATCAGTGAGAGGGGAAACACTGAAGCTTTCTTT.

The chain employs TRBV29-1 and TRBJ1-4; D may be TRBD1 (5 bases). Per the germline V gene, CDR1 is SQVTM and CDR2 is ANQGSEA. CDR3 size: 16 residues. The V and J ends lost 5 bases and 0 bases respectively, with 16 bases between them. Written as DNA, the CDR3 is TGCAGCGTTTCCCAGGGTCAGGGTGCAACTAATGAAAAACTGTTTTTT. Encoded protein: CSVSQGQGATNEKLFF.

This chain links TRBV5-1 with TRBJ1-1, with a weak D call TRBD1 (5 bases). The V end was cut by 4 bases, the J end by 1 base, with 14 bases between. CDR1 and CDR2 (germline): SGHRS, YFSETQ. The CDR3 runs 15 residues. CDR3 sequence: CASSRDGNRNTEAFF. The CDR3 DNA is TGCGCCAGCAGCCGGGACGGCAATAGGAACACTGAAGCTTTCTTT.

The CDR3 DNA reads TGCACCAGCAGCCAAGATTACTCCTTCGCCGGGGCACGTAGGATCTTAAGAGAGCAGTACGTC. Encoded protein: CTSSQDYSFAGARRILREQYV. The rearrangement uses TRBV1 and TRBJ2-7. TRBV1 represents a pseudogene. The CDR3 runs to 21 residues.